A single sample gave rise to the 25 T cell receptor beta chains below, sequenced in a study of shared T cell receptors in the human thymus. Here immunoSEQ multiplex PCR was the method, and the copy in TCRdb shows in-frame clones only, minus some. The data hold around 68,000 clones, with about 96% observed a single time. What was sequenced was thymocytes. The source of these receptors is a human donor.

The chain uses TRBV7-3 and TRBJ2-2; D unresolved. Trimming removed 0 bases from V and 4 bases from J, with 3 bases in between. The CDR3 is 13 amino acids. Per the germline V gene, CDR1 is SGHTA and CDR2 is FQGTGA. CDR3 residues: CASSLTPTGELFF. For the CDR3, the DNA is TGTGCCAGCAGCTTAACTCCCACCGGGGAGCTGTTTTTT.

The chain combines TRBV10-3 with TRBJ2-3; TRBD2 matches 9 bases. CDR3 length: 15 residues. The V segment lost 8 bases and the J segment 4 bases; nucleotides outside the gene matches: 10. From germline, CDR1 is ENHRY and CDR2 SYGVKD. The CDR3: CAICRAGGVSDTQYF. Written as DNA, the CDR3 is TGTGCCATCTGTAGAGCGGGGGGCGTATCAGATACGCAGTATTTT.

V and J are TRBV5-1 and TRBJ2-1; D uncertain. Trimming pared 7 bases from V and 0 bases from J, leaving 26 bases between. The CDR3 is made up of 19 amino acids. Germline V gene sequence: CDR1 SGHRS, CDR2 YFSETQ. CDR3 loop: CASCNWVGLPRGSYNEQFF. The DNA of the CDR3 is TGCGCCAGCTGCAACTGGGTAGGCTTACCGAGAGGCTCCTACAATGAGCAGTTCTTC.

Notes on this clone: The same CDR3 is also encoded by other DNA sequences in this sample. The chain employs TRBV4-2 and TRBJ1-5; D gene unclear. The germline V gene has CDR1 LGHNA and CDR2 YNFKEQ. V lost 0 bases, J lost 9 bases, and 12 bases lay in between. This CDR3 is 14 amino acids long. In DNA form, the CDR3 reads TGTGCCAGCAGCCAAGATTCGTCCTTGTGGCCCCAGCATTTT. Its protein is CASSQDSSLWPQHF.

The J gene is TRBJ1-6, the V gene TRBV19; D possibly corresponds to TRBD1 (6 bases). With 4 bases removed from V and 0 bases from J, the gap between germline ends came to 16 bases. The CDR3 has 18 residues. From germline, CDR1 is LNHDA and CDR2 SQIVND (reference sequence). CDR3 residues: CASSTHRETHSYNSPLHF. CDR3 sequence (DNA): TGTGCCAGTAGTACCCACAGGGAAACGCACTCCTATAATTCACCCCTCCACTTT.

Note on this clone: A junction end diverges from the germline sequence, so it may reflect a read error. The chain recombines TRBV28 with TRBJ1-5; 9 nucleotides match TRBD1. The CDR3 sequence is 15 residues long. Per the germline V gene, CDR1 is MDHEN and CDR2 is SYDVKM. CDR3 in amino acids: CASRDRDGSNRPQHF. The CDR3 DNA is TGTGCCAGCCGGGACAGGGATGGAAGCAATCGGCCCCAGCATTTT.

The CDR3, as DNA: TGTGCCAGCAGCTTGGCGGCGGGGGGGGTCTACGAGCAGTACTTC. It encodes CASSLAAGGVYEQYF. V gene TRBV5-8 combines with J gene TRBJ2-7; 9 bases line up with TRBD2. Trimming removed 0 bases from V and 3 bases from J; junction bases left unmatched: 4. Germline lookup yields CDR1 SGHTS and CDR2 YDEGEE. The CDR3 loop spans 15 amino acids.

The chain recombines TRBV9 with TRBJ1-1, with D unclear. The V gene lost 5 bases and the J gene lost 0 bases, with 14 bases spanning the gap. The germline V gene encodes CDR1 SGDLS and CDR2 YYNGEE. The CDR3 sequence is 15 residues long. The CDR3 coding sequence is TGTGCCAGCAGTGATTCCCAGGTTATGAACACTGAAGCTTTCTTT. Translating gives CASSDSQVMNTEAFF. Based on the CDR3 plus reference TRBV9 and TRBJ1-1, the full variable domain is DSGVTQTPKHLITATGQRVTLRCSPRSGDLSVYWYQQSLDQGLQFLIQYYNGEERAKGNILERFSAQQFPDLHSELNLSSLELGDSALYFCASSDSQVMNTEAFFGQGTRLTVV.

This clone occurred once. The rearrangement uses TRBV2 and TRBJ1-2, with a tentative D call TRBD1 (6 bases). The CDR3 has 16 amino acids. The V end was cut by 6 bases, the J end by 4 bases, with 21 bases between. Germline CDR1 and CDR2: SNHLY and FYNNEI. The CDR3 nucleotides read TGTGCCAGCAGCTCAACCTGGGACACTAATTGCTATGGCTACACCTTC. This codes for CASSSTWDTNCYGYTF.

The chain employs TRBV6-5 and TRBJ1-2; 8 nucleotides agree with TRBD1. The J segment lost 4 bases and the V segment lost 8 bases, leaving 9 bases of the junction unmatched. The CDR3 is 14 amino acids. Germline CDR1 reads MNHEY; CDR2 reads SVGAGI. This CDR3 is CASCRGRVAYGYTF. CDR3 nucleotides: TGTGCCAGCTGCAGGGGGCGCGTGGCCTATGGCTACACCTTC.

The chain recombines TRBV5-1 with TRBJ1-4, with 7 bases aligning to TRBD1. The V gene's germline CDR1 is SGHRS and CDR2 YFSETQ. The CDR3 sequence is 16 residues long. Losses at the gene ends were 0 bases for V and 5 bases for J; bases not matched to a gene: 7. In DNA form, the CDR3 reads TGCGCCAGCAGCTTGGTCGACGGGACAGAGAATGAAAAACTGTTTTTT. This codes for CASSLVDGTENEKLFF.

The gene calls are TRBV5-4 and TRBJ2-1, with TRBD2 as a possible D gene (6 bases). CDR1 and CDR2 (germline): SGHNT, YYREEE (reference sequence). Trimming took off 0 bases at V and 6 bases at J, with 19 bases between the two ends. The length of the CDR3 is 17 residues. As DNA, the CDR3 is TGTGCCAGCAGCTTGGAAGGGACTCCCATTCCACGCAATGAGCAGTTCTTC. Translation: CASSLEGTPIPRNEQFF.

The genes are TRBV25-1 and TRBJ2-1, with TRBD1 matching 8 bases. Losses at the gene ends were 3 bases for V and 0 bases for J; bases not matched to a gene: 7. Germline V gives CDR1 MGHDK, CDR2 SYGVNS. The CDR3 contains 17 residues. CDR3 loop: CASSETTGGSSYNEQFF. The CDR3 bases are TGTGCCAGCAGTGAGACCACAGGGGGTAGCTCCTACAATGAGCAGTTCTTC.

J is TRBJ2-4 and V is TRBV7-9; 9 bases match TRBD1. CDR1 is SEHNR and CDR2 is FQNEAQ in the germline V gene (reference sequence). The J segment lost 2 bases and the V segment lost 7 bases, leaving 18 bases of the junction unmatched. The CDR3 sequence is 19 residues long. The DNA of the CDR3 is TGTGCCAGCATCCCCCTGCCCACTAAAGACAGGGGGACCAAAAACATTCAGTACTTC. Translating it yields CASIPLPTKDRGTKNIQYF.

This chain links TRBV19 with TRBJ2-2; 15 nucleotides align to TRBD2. CDR1 is LNHDA, CDR2 SQIVND, per germline (reference sequence). There are 17 residues in the CDR3. Unmatched junction bases numbered 6, after V lost 6 bases and J lost 4 bases. The CDR3 is CASRPGLAGGITGELFF. Here the CDR3 DNA reads TGTGCCAGTAGGCCTGGACTAGCGGGGGGGATCACCGGGGAGCTGTTTTTT.

This clone was picked up one time. CDR3 residues: CASSFQGGGYTF. The CDR3 nucleotides read TGTGCCAGCAGCTTCCAGGGGGGCGGCTACACCTTC. V is TRBV5-6 and J is TRBJ1-2; 7 bases agree with TRBD1. J was trimmed by 8 bases and V by 2 bases; bases with no gene match: 3. Germline CDR1 SGHDT, CDR2 YYEEEE. The CDR3 contains 12 residues.

The chain couples TRBV18 to TRBJ2-7, with 11 nucleotides matching TRBD1. In germline, CDR1 is KGHSH, CDR2 LQKENI. CDR3 length: 16 amino acids. Losses at the gene ends were 1 base for V and 2 bases for J; bases not matched to a gene: 4. Here the CDR3 reads CASSPLGDRGTYEQYF. The CDR3 coding sequence is TGTGCCAGCTCACCACTCGGGGACAGGGGGACCTACGAGCAGTACTTC.

The chain employs TRBV7-9 and TRBJ2-2; D uncertain. Trimming cost V 4 bases and J 2 bases, with 8 bases left between them. Looked up from germline, CDR1 is SEHNR and CDR2 is FQNEAQ (reference sequence). This CDR3 spans 14 amino acids. CDR3 amino acids: CASSSKTNTGELFF. The CDR3 DNA sequence: TGTGCCAGCAGCTCAAAGACTAACACCGGGGAGCTGTTTTTT.

The V and J genes are TRBV7-9 and TRBJ2-3; no firm D call. Per germline, CDR1 SEHNR and CDR2 FQNEAQ (reference sequence). There are 15 residues in the CDR3. The V end lost 3 bases, the J end lost 3 bases, and 13 bases lay between the germline ends. Here the CDR3 reads CASSFPRPPTDTQYF. The CDR3 bases are TGTGCCAGCAGCTTCCCTCGACCTCCTACAGATACGCAGTATTTT.

This clone came up a few times. V gene TRBV5-1 combines with J gene TRBJ2-7, with 7 bases that match TRBD1. J gave up 0 bases and V 1 base, and 7 bases lay outside the gene matches. The germline V gene encodes CDR1 SGHRS and CDR2 YFSETQ. The CDR3 length is 16 residues. The CDR3 region has the DNA TGCGCCAGCAGCTTGTTAGGGGGCGATTTCTCCTACGAGCAGTACTTC. This encodes CASSLLGGDFSYEQYF.

This chain joins TRBV4-3 and TRBJ1-1; 10 nucleotides match TRBD1. The CDR3 extends over 17 amino acids. The germline gives CDR1 LGHNA, CDR2 YSLEER. V lost 1 base and J lost 1; bases outside the gene matches: 6. This CDR3 reads CASSQGRTGGANTEAFF. For the CDR3, the DNA is TGCGCCAGCAGCCAAGGTAGGACAGGGGGGGCGAACACTGAAGCTTTCTTT.

The J gene is TRBJ2-2, the V gene TRBV19, with D perhaps matching TRBD1 (6 bases). Trimming left V 4 bases short and J 5 bases short, with 20 bases between. The germline gives CDR1 LNHDA, CDR2 SQIVND (reference sequence). This CDR3 has 17 residues. Written as DNA, the CDR3 is TGTGCCAGTAGTACCCCGCAGGGGTCCCAGAGAACCGGGGAGCTGTTTTTT. Protein: CASSTPQGSQRTGELFF.

This chain joins TRBV20-1 and TRBJ1-1; no clear D gene. V shed 1 base and J shed 9 bases, with 6 bases lying between them. Germline V gene lookup returns CDR1 DFQATT and CDR2 SNEGSKA (reference sequence). This CDR3 contains 10 residues. CDR3 sequence (DNA): TGCAGTGCTAGAGGGTTGAAAGCTTTCTTT. Residues: CSARGLKAFF.

The gene calls are TRBV2 and TRBJ2-1; D remains ambiguous. This CDR3 region has 13 residues. With 7 bases removed from V and 6 bases from J, the gap between germline ends came to 13 bases. Germline CDR1 is SNHLY and CDR2 is FYNNEI. Here the CDR3 DNA reads TGTGCCAGCATGGTTGGCGGTACCAATGAGCAGTTCTTC. Its translation: CASMVGGTNEQFF.

This sequence joins TRBV15 and TRBJ1-5; D perhaps matches TRBD1 (6 bases). CDR3 length: 20 amino acids. Between the trimmed V and J ends, which lost 1 base and 1 base, there was a span of 23 bases. From germline, CDR1 is LNHNV and CDR2 YYDKDF (reference sequence). CDR3 protein: CATSRVLRREWTVSNQPQHF. The CDR3 DNA reads TGTGCCACCAGCAGAGTCCTACGCAGGGAATGGACAGTGAGCAATCAGCCCCAGCATTTT.